A selection of T cell receptor beta chains follows, all from one sample in a study of blood T cells in healthy people across ages. TCRdb re-called the 5' RACE reads with MiXCR, one entry per CDR3 protein. The table records about 680,000 distinct CDR3 sequences, about 52% of them present only once. The specimen was blood. These receptors were collected from a woman in her sixties in good health. The CDR3 runs from the conserved cysteine through the conserved F or W. A D gene is named only where the DNA matches it firmly. A row's size may be missing; if present it is once, few, many or a size class.

abundance: NA
v_gene: TRBV7-2
j_gene: TRBJ1-1
d_gene: NA
CDR3nt: TGTGCCAGCAGCTACGTCTTCTTGGCTGAAGCTTTCTTT
CDR3aa: CASSYVFLAEAFF

abundance: NA
v_gene: TRBV28
j_gene: TRBJ1-5
d_gene: NA
CDR3nt: TGTGCCAGCGGTTCGGGACTGTCGAATCAGCCCCAGCATTTT
CDR3aa: CASGSGLSNQPQHF

abundance: NA
v_gene: TRBV27
j_gene: TRBJ1-2
d_gene: NA
CDR3nt: TGTGCCACCCTTTATGGCTACACCTTC
CDR3aa: CATLYGYTF

abundance: NA
v_gene: TRBV2
j_gene: TRBJ1-2
d_gene: TRBD1
CDR3nt: TGCGCCAGCAGAGCTAGTCCCGGGACAGGGAACTATGGCTACACCTTC
CDR3aa: CASRASPGTGNYGYTF

abundance: NA
v_gene: TRBV7-9
j_gene: TRBJ2-1
d_gene: NA
CDR3nt: TGTGCCAGCAGCCAAGACACCGCGTACTTCCTCAATGAGCAGTTCTTC
CDR3aa: CASSQDTAYFLNEQFF

abundance: NA
v_gene: TRBV29-1
j_gene: TRBJ1-1
d_gene: NA
CDR3nt: TGCAGCGTTGATATTGGGGATTTGAGTACTGAAGCTTTCTTT
CDR3aa: CSVDIGDLSTEAFF

abundance: NA
v_gene: TRBV20-1
j_gene: TRBJ2-1
d_gene: TRBD2
CDR3nt: TGCAGTGCTAAAAGCGGGAGGATATACAATGAGCAGTTCTTC
CDR3aa: CSAKSGRIYNEQFF

abundance: NA
v_gene: TRBV20-1
j_gene: TRBJ2-7
d_gene: NA
CDR3nt: TGCAGTGCTAGAGATCTGAGCTCCTACGAGCAGTACTTC
CDR3aa: CSARDLSSYEQYF

abundance: NA
v_gene: TRBV10-3
j_gene: TRBJ1-6
d_gene: NA
CDR3nt: TGTGCCATCAGTGAGACAACAGGGAGGCCACCCCTCCACTTT
CDR3aa: CAISETTGRPPLHF

abundance: NA
v_gene: TRBV24-1
j_gene: TRBJ2-5
d_gene: TRBD2
CDR3nt: TGTGCCACCAGTGATCCCGGGAGGGCCGGAGAGACCCAGTACTTC
CDR3aa: CATSDPGRAGETQYF

abundance: few
v_gene: TRBV27
j_gene: TRBJ2-7
d_gene: NA
CDR3nt: TGTGCCAGCAGTCTAGGACAGTCCACCTACGAGCAGTACTTC
CDR3aa: CASSLGQSTYEQYF

abundance: few
v_gene: TRBV20-1
j_gene: TRBJ2-3
d_gene: NA
CDR3nt: TGCAGTGCTCAAATTCCGGGAAAATATACGCAGTATTTT
CDR3aa: CSAQIPGKYTQYF

abundance: NA
v_gene: TRBV20-1
j_gene: TRBJ1-2
d_gene: TRBD1
CDR3nt: TGCAGTGCTAGATTAAAGCCAACAGGGGAGGGGTATGGCTACACCTTC
CDR3aa: CSARLKPTGEGYGYTF

abundance: NA
v_gene: TRBV9
j_gene: TRBJ2-7
d_gene: TRBD2
CDR3nt: TGTGCCAGCAGCGTAGGATCGGGGGGATCCTACGAGCAGTACTTC
CDR3aa: CASSVGSGGSYEQYF

abundance: NA
v_gene: TRBV7-7
j_gene: TRBJ2-5
d_gene: TRBD1
CDR3nt: TGTGCTAGCAGCACCGCCGGGACAGGAGAGACCCAGTACTTC
CDR3aa: CASSTAGTGETQYF

abundance: NA
v_gene: TRBV28
j_gene: TRBJ2-1
d_gene: NA
CDR3nt: TGTGTCAGCAGTTTACGCCACCCGGTAAATGAGCAGTTCTTC
CDR3aa: CVSSLRHPVNEQFF

abundance: NA
v_gene: TRBV9
j_gene: TRBJ1-2
d_gene: TRBD1
CDR3nt: TGTGCCAGCAGCACCGGGACAGGGGTCTATGGCTACACCTTC
CDR3aa: CASSTGTGVYGYTF

abundance: NA
v_gene: TRBV5-1
j_gene: TRBJ2-2
d_gene: NA
CDR3nt: TGCGCCAGCAGCCCGGGAGACGGCCGTGGGGAGCTGTTTTTT
CDR3aa: CASSPGDGRGELFF

abundance: NA
v_gene: TRBV2
j_gene: TRBJ2-3
d_gene: NA
CDR3nt: TGTGCCAGAACCCTTTGGGGAGCCAATAATCCGGATACGCAGTATTTT
CDR3aa: CARTLWGANNPDTQYF

abundance: NA
v_gene: TRBV27
j_gene: TRBJ2-7
d_gene: NA
CDR3nt: TGTGCCAGCCGTGGCGGGAACGTCTACGAGCAGTACTTC
CDR3aa: CASRGGNVYEQYF

abundance: NA
v_gene: TRBV7-3
j_gene: TRBJ2-3
d_gene: NA
CDR3nt: TGTGCCAGCAGCCCTAGTCTGGGGCCCACAGATACGCAGTATTTT
CDR3aa: CASSPSLGPTDTQYF

abundance: NA
v_gene: TRBV20-1
j_gene: TRBJ1-1
d_gene: TRBD1
CDR3nt: TGCAGGGCTACAGGGGGCTGGACTGAAGCTTTCTTT
CDR3aa: CRATGGWTEAFF

abundance: NA
v_gene: TRBV7-9
j_gene: TRBJ1-1
d_gene: NA
CDR3nt: TGTGCCAGCAGCATGGACAGGAACACTGAAGCTTTCTTT
CDR3aa: CASSMDRNTEAFF

abundance: NA
v_gene: TRBV20-1
j_gene: TRBJ2-4
d_gene: TRBD1
CDR3nt: TGCAGTGCTAGTGGTACGACAGGGGGCGTTGACATTCAGTACTTC
CDR3aa: CSASGTTGGVDIQYF

abundance: few
v_gene: TRBV24-1
j_gene: TRBJ2-7
d_gene: TRBD2
CDR3nt: TGTGCCACCAGTGATTCAAGCGGGACGGTCGGCGAGCAGTACTTC
CDR3aa: CATSDSSGTVGEQYF

abundance: few
v_gene: TRBV7-2
j_gene: TRBJ2-3
d_gene: NA
CDR3nt: TGTGCCAGCAGCCGATGGGGGGACACAGATACGCAGTATTTT
CDR3aa: CASSRWGDTDTQYF

abundance: few
v_gene: TRBV20-1
j_gene: TRBJ2-5
d_gene: TRBD1
CDR3nt: TGCAGTGCAGGGGGCGAAGAGACCCAGTACTTC
CDR3aa: CSAGGEETQYF

abundance: NA
v_gene: TRBV28
j_gene: TRBJ1-2
d_gene: NA
CDR3nt: TGTGCCAGCAGTCAAGAGACATCCCCCTTAAGGGTCCTCTACACCTTC
CDR3aa: CASSQETSPLRVLYTF

abundance: few
v_gene: TRBV27
j_gene: TRBJ2-1
d_gene: TRBD2
CDR3nt: TGTGCCAGCACATTTGGCGGGAGCCTTCCTGAGCAGTTCTTC
CDR3aa: CASTFGGSLPEQFF

abundance: many
v_gene: TRBV7-2
j_gene: TRBJ1-6
d_gene: TRBD1
CDR3nt: TGTGCCAGCAGCCCGGGACAGGGATATAATTCACCCCTCCACTTT
CDR3aa: CASSPGQGYNSPLHF

abundance: NA
v_gene: TRBV5-1
j_gene: TRBJ2-4
d_gene: TRBD2
CDR3nt: TGCGCCAGCAGCTTGGGGGTAGCGGGAGTGAATGAGCAGTACTTC
CDR3aa: CASSLGVAGVNEQYF

abundance: NA
v_gene: TRBV6-5
j_gene: TRBJ2-4
d_gene: NA
CDR3nt: TGTGCCAGCAGTAACGCAGGGATGGGGGTCGACATTCAGTACTTC
CDR3aa: CASSNAGMGVDIQYF

abundance: once
v_gene: TRBV29-1
j_gene: TRBJ1-2
d_gene: TRBD1
CDR3nt: TGCAGCATTGGGATGCATGCAGGGGGCCTTGTCTATGGCTACACCTTC
CDR3aa: CSIGMHAGGLVYGYTF

abundance: once
v_gene: TRBV9
j_gene: TRBJ2-3
d_gene: NA
CDR3nt: TGTGCCAGCAGCGTAGGGGGGCAGAGCACAGATACGCAGTATTTT
CDR3aa: CASSVGGQSTDTQYF

abundance: NA
v_gene: TRBV12-3/TRBV12-4
j_gene: TRBJ2-5
d_gene: TRBD2
CDR3nt: TGTGCCAGCAGCCGAGCGGGGAGGCAAGAGACCCAGTACTTC
CDR3aa: CASSRAGRQETQYF

abundance: NA
v_gene: TRBV2
j_gene: TRBJ2-4
d_gene: NA
CDR3nt: TGTGCCAGCAGTCAGTTGGCCATTCAGTACTTC
CDR3aa: CASSQLAIQYF

abundance: NA
v_gene: TRBV25-1
j_gene: TRBJ1-4
d_gene: TRBD1
CDR3nt: TGTGCCAGCACTCTTTCCGGGACAGGCGGAAATGAAAAACTGTTTTTT
CDR3aa: CASTLSGTGGNEKLFF

abundance: NA
v_gene: TRBV6-1
j_gene: TRBJ2-6
d_gene: TRBD2
CDR3nt: TGTGCCAGCAGTGACCGACTAGCGGGAGAGTCTGGGGCCAACGTCCTGACTTTC
CDR3aa: CASSDRLAGESGANVLTF

abundance: NA
v_gene: TRBV29-1
j_gene: TRBJ1-1
d_gene: NA
CDR3nt: TGCAGCGTTGGCGTCGGGGGAATCGGAACTGAAGCTTTCTTT
CDR3aa: CSVGVGGIGTEAFF

abundance: NA
v_gene: TRBV12-3/TRBV12-4
j_gene: TRBJ2-3
d_gene: TRBD2
CDR3nt: TGTGCCAGCAGTTTAAGTCTAGCGGGCACAGATACGCAGTATTTT
CDR3aa: CASSLSLAGTDTQYF

abundance: NA
v_gene: TRBV6-2/TRBV6-3
j_gene: TRBJ2-5
d_gene: TRBD2
CDR3nt: TGTGCCAGCAGTTCCGGGACTAGCGGGAGAACGAAATTATTTCAAGAGACCCAGTACTTC
CDR3aa: CASSSGTSGRTKLFQETQYF

abundance: few
v_gene: TRBV4-2
j_gene: TRBJ2-1
d_gene: NA
CDR3nt: TGTGCCAGCAGCGCGACGGGCAATGAGCAGTTCTTC
CDR3aa: CASSATGNEQFF

abundance: NA
v_gene: TRBV6-1
j_gene: TRBJ1-3
d_gene: NA
CDR3nt: TGTGCCAGCAGGGAAGACGCCGGCTCTGGAAACACCATATATTTT
CDR3aa: CASREDAGSGNTIYF

abundance: NA
v_gene: TRBV9
j_gene: TRBJ2-1
d_gene: TRBD2
CDR3nt: TGTGCCAGCAGCCTACTAGCGGTTCCCTACAATGAGCAGTTCTTC
CDR3aa: CASSLLAVPYNEQFF

abundance: once
v_gene: TRBV7-9
j_gene: TRBJ1-2
d_gene: NA
CDR3nt: TGTGCCAGCAGCTCCCTAAGGGGGTTGGGCTATGGCTACACCTTC
CDR3aa: CASSSLRGLGYGYTF

abundance: NA
v_gene: TRBV20-1
j_gene: TRBJ2-1
d_gene: NA
CDR3nt: TGCAGTGCTCCAACCGGACTTTTCTCCTACAATGAGCAGTTCTTC
CDR3aa: CSAPTGLFSYNEQFF

abundance: NA
v_gene: TRBV11-2
j_gene: TRBJ2-1
d_gene: NA
CDR3nt: TGTGCCAGCAGCCCCAGCTGGGTCAACAATGAGCAGTTCTTC
CDR3aa: CASSPSWVNNEQFF

abundance: NA
v_gene: TRBV5-6
j_gene: TRBJ1-6
d_gene: NA
CDR3nt: TGTGCCAGCAGCTTGCCGAGCTCCTATAATTCACCCCTCCACTTT
CDR3aa: CASSLPSSYNSPLHF

abundance: few
v_gene: TRBV3-1
j_gene: TRBJ2-7
d_gene: NA
CDR3nt: TGTGCCAGCAGCCAATCCGGACATGCTAAAGGCGAGCAGTACTTC
CDR3aa: CASSQSGHAKGEQYF

abundance: NA
v_gene: TRBV5-1
j_gene: TRBJ2-1
d_gene: TRBD2
CDR3nt: TGCGCCAGCAGGGGGGAGGGCCACAATGAGCAGTTCTTC
CDR3aa: CASRGEGHNEQFF